One sample yielded the 27 T cell receptor beta chains listed below, sequenced in a study. TCRdb reanalysed the RT-PCR reads using MiXCR and keeps one entry per CDR3 protein. The table shows about 680,000 distinct CDR3 sequences, with more than 13% occurring only once. The source material was memory CD4+ T cells from blood. The receptors here all came from a female donor in good health, serving as a healthy control.

This clonotype occurred a few times. This chain joins TRBV20-1 and TRBJ2-3; D gene uncertain. V was cut by 5 bases and J by 2 bases, with 11 bases left in between. The CDR3 runs 13 residues. Germline loops: CDR1 DFQATT, CDR2 SNEGSKA (reference sequence). The CDR3 here is CSALAPLTDTQYF. Written as DNA, the CDR3 is TGCAGTGCTCTGGCGCCTCTCACAGATACGCAGTATTTT.

J is TRBJ2-3 and V is TRBV6-1, with D unresolved. The CDR3 totals 14 residues. Germline V gene lookup returns CDR1 MNHNS and CDR2 SASEGT. V shed 4 bases and J shed 0 bases, with 8 bases lying between them. CDR3 amino acids: CASSVLISTDTQYF. CDR3 nucleotide sequence: TGTGCCAGCAGTGTGCTGATAAGCACAGATACGCAGTATTTT.

This clonotype was counted at least ten times. The rearrangement links TRBV6-5 to TRBJ2-1; 13 bases align to TRBD2. Germline loops: CDR1 MNHEY, CDR2 SVGAGI. V lost 0 bases to trimming and J lost 15 bases; unmatched junction nucleotides: 5. The CDR3 sequence is 14 residues long. The CDR3 sequence: CASSYSGLAGIWFF. The DNA of the CDR3 is TGTGCCAGCAGTTACTCGGGACTAGCGGGAATTTGGTTCTTC.

This clonotype was observed at least ten times. The CDR3: CASSLGARGTDTQYF. DNA for the CDR3: TGTGCCAGCAGTTTAGGGGCCCGGGGAACAGATACGCAGTATTTT. The chain combines TRBV12-3 or TRBV12-4 with TRBJ2-3; tentatively, D is TRBD2 (5 bases). V was trimmed by 1 base and J by 3 bases, leaving 11 bases between them. CDR3 length equals 15 residues.

This clonotype was detected a few times. The J gene is TRBJ2-1, the V gene TRBV6-5; 13 nucleotides line up with TRBD2. This CDR3 is built from 18 residues. The germline V gene encodes CDR1 MNHEY and CDR2 SVGAGI. Losses at the gene ends were 5 bases for V and 1 base for J; bases not matched to a gene: 8. The CDR3 coding sequence is TGTGCCAGCAGTCGGGGACTAGCGGGGACCGCTTCCTACAATGAGCAGTTCTTC. The encoded protein is CASSRGLAGTASYNEQFF.

The chain joins TRBV20-1 to TRBJ1-4; D gene ambiguous. This CDR3 spans 11 amino acids. Trimming pared 2 bases from V and 7 bases from J, leaving 5 bases between. CDR1 and CDR2 from the germline V gene are DFQATT and SNEGSKA (reference sequence). CDR3 in amino acids: CSARNAEKLFF. The CDR3 DNA reads as TGCAGTGCTAGAAATGCTGAAAAACTGTTTTTT.

In its sample, this clonotype was seen many times. The chain couples TRBV29-1 to TRBJ2-2, with 8 nucleotides matching TRBD1. J was trimmed by 12 bases and V by 0 bases; bases with no gene match: 12. CDR1 and CDR2 (germline): SQVTM, ANQGSEA. This CDR3 has 15 residues. In DNA form, the CDR3 reads TGCAGCGTTGAAGACAGGGGGCTCCCCGGGGCGCAGCTGTTTTTT. The encoded protein is CSVEDRGLPGAQLFF.

This clonotype has more than one count but fewer than ten. The chain joins TRBV4-1 to TRBJ2-1, with TRBD1 matching 7 bases. The V segment lost 4 bases and the J segment 0 bases; nucleotides outside the gene matches: 3. Germline CDR1 is MGHRA and CDR2 is YSYEKL. CDR3 length equals 15 residues. The CDR3 nucleotides read TGCGCCAGCAGCCGAGGGGGCCTCTCCTACAATGAGCAGTTCTTC. It codes for CASSRGGLSYNEQFF.

There are a few counts of this clonotype. J is TRBJ1-5 and V is TRBV30; D is unclear. CDR3 size: 16 residues. The V end lost 0 bases, the J end lost 0 bases, and 12 bases lay between the germline ends. Germline CDR1 and CDR2: GTSNPN and SVGIG (reference sequence). CDR3: CAWSVRDTNSNQPQHF. CDR3 in DNA: TGTGCCTGGAGTGTAAGAGACACCAATAGCAATCAGCCCCAGCATTTT.

At least ten counts were recorded for this clonotype. This chain connects TRBV20-1 to TRBJ1-5; a possible D gene is TRBD1 (6 bases). The V end was cut by 3 bases, the J end by 3 bases, with 15 bases between. Looked up from germline, CDR1 is DFQATT and CDR2 is SNEGSKA (reference sequence). This CDR3 comprises 15 residues. CDR3 in DNA: TGCAGTGCTAGTCTAGGTAGGGGGGACAATCAGCCCCAGCATTTT. Encoded protein: CSASLGRGDNQPQHF.

A few counts support this clonotype. The V gene is TRBV27, the J gene TRBJ2-7, with D unclear. The CDR3 loop spans 14 amino acids. V was shortened by 1 base and J by 2 bases, with 9 bases between the two germline ends. Germline-derived CDR1 and CDR2 are MNHEY and SMNVEV (reference sequence). CDR3 DNA: TGTGCCAGCAGTTTATTTCCAACAGCCTACGAGCAGTACTTC. Residues: CASSLFPTAYEQYF.

Here the CDR3 reads CASRPGSSGELFF. In DNA form, the CDR3 reads TGTGCCAGCAGACCCGGCAGCTCCGGGGAGCTGTTTTTT. This chain joins TRBV7-6 and TRBJ2-2; D not certain. The length of the CDR3 is 13 residues. The V and J ends lost 6 bases and 6 bases respectively, with 11 bases between them. Looked up from germline, CDR1 is SGHVS and CDR2 is FNYEAQ.

The chain couples TRBV12-3 or TRBV12-4 to TRBJ2-6; 9 positions agree with TRBD1. CDR3 length: 19 amino acids. V was pared by 8 bases and J by 2 bases, with 16 bases of the junction left unmatched. The CDR3 DNA reads TGTGCCAGCGGAAAGCGGGGACAGGGCGGGAGCACTGGGGCCAACGTCCTGACTTTC. Its protein is CASGKRGQGGSTGANVLTF.

This clonotype was detected only a few times. The chain is built from TRBV6-2 or TRBV6-3 and TRBJ2-7, with 9 nucleotides matching TRBD1. Germline CDR1 MNHEY, CDR2 SVGEGT. The CDR3 sequence is 14 residues long. The V and J ends lost 4 bases and 5 bases, in that order; junction bases with no gene match: 6. This CDR3 reads CASSLPGTGNEQYF. CDR3 nucleotides: TGTGCCAGCAGTTTACCCGGGACAGGGAACGAGCAGTACTTC.

This clonotype was seen a handful of times. This chain connects TRBV7-2 to TRBJ1-5, with 9 nucleotides matching TRBD1. This CDR3 contains 13 residues. Germline trimming cut 8 bases from V and 4 bases from J; bases unmatched to any gene: 3. CDR1 SGHTA and CDR2 FQGNSA come from the germline V gene. CDR3 DNA sequence: TGTGCCAGCCAGGGGACAGGGAATCAGCCCCAGCATTTT. Translated, it gives CASQGTGNQPQHF.

The sample holds a few counts of this clonotype. This chain uses TRBV20-1 with TRBJ2-3, with D possibly matching TRBD1 (6 bases). This CDR3 contains 14 residues. Between the trimmed V and J ends, which lost 1 base and 7 bases, there was a span of 15 bases. CDR1 DFQATT and CDR2 SNEGSKA come from the germline V gene (reference sequence). This CDR3 is CSARGGGSVNTQYF. CDR3 coding DNA: TGCAGTGCTAGAGGAGGGGGATCAGTTAATACGCAGTATTTT.

This clonotype was counted at least ten times. V usage is TRBV4-3 and J usage is TRBJ2-1; D not certain. The V and J ends lost 0 bases and 6 bases respectively, with 9 bases between them. The CDR3 contains 14 residues. CDR1 is LGHNA and CDR2 is YSLEER in the germline V gene. The CDR3 bases are TGCGCCAGCAGCCAAGATATTGGGATCAATGAGCAGTTCTTC. This encodes CASSQDIGINEQFF.

The chain links TRBV9 to TRBJ2-2, with 10 positions matching TRBD1. The J segment lost 4 bases and the V segment lost 3 bases, leaving 6 bases of the junction unmatched. Germline V gives CDR1 SGDLS, CDR2 YYNGEE. This CDR3 has 16 residues. This CDR3 is CASSAGTGDVTGELFF. As DNA, the CDR3 is TGTGCCAGCAGCGCCGGGACAGGGGATGTCACCGGGGAGCTGTTTTTT.

The chain has TRBV7-3 and TRBJ2-1, with 7 bases lining up with TRBD2. Trimming cost V 6 bases and J 9 bases; bases outside gene matches: 14. The CDR3 extends over 15 amino acids. In germline, CDR1 is SGHTA, CDR2 FQGTGA. CDR3 nucleotides: TGTGCCAGCAGGGGGGGGGAGGGCCCCCTTAGTGAGCAGTTCTTC. It yields the protein CASRGGEGPLSEQFF.

The genes are TRBV24-1 and TRBJ2-1; unclear D gene. CDR1 is KGHDR, CDR2 SFDVKD, per germline. This CDR3 has 17 amino acids. V lost 5 bases and J 9 bases, leaving 25 bases between the germline ends. CDR3 sequence reads: CATSATIIRPGYGEQFF. In DNA, the CDR3 is TGTGCCACCAGTGCCACGATTATAAGGCCGGGTTACGGTGAGCAGTTCTTC.

The CDR3 region is CSARDIGVTSDRETQYF. In DNA form, the CDR3 reads TGCAGTGCTAGAGATATAGGGGTGACTAGCGATAGGGAGACCCAGTACTTC. The chain uses TRBV20-1 and TRBJ2-5, with TRBD2 matching 8 bases. CDR3 length: 17 amino acids. The V and J ends lost 0 bases and 5 bases, in that order; junction bases with no gene match: 14. Germline-derived CDR1 and CDR2 are DFQATT and SNEGSKA (reference sequence).

This clonotype was seen at least ten times. V is TRBV9 and J is TRBJ2-1, with TRBD2 identical over 7 bases. Trimming removed 4 bases from V and 7 bases from J; junction bases left unmatched: 8. From germline, CDR1 is SGDLS and CDR2 YYNGEE. This CDR3 has 14 amino acids. Here the CDR3 reads CASSPGGEENEQFF. The DNA for the CDR3 is TGTGCCAGCAGCCCGGGGGGAGAAGAGAATGAGCAGTTCTTC.

This clonotype occurred a few times. J is TRBJ2-5 and V is TRBV3-1, with D uncertain. This CDR3 comprises 12 residues. V dropped 1 base and J dropped 6 bases, with 6 bases sitting between them. In germline, CDR1 is LGHDT, CDR2 YNNKEL (reference sequence). The CDR3 loop is CASSQASKTQYF. The CDR3 DNA is TGTGCCAGCAGCCAAGCCTCCAAGACCCAGTACTTC.

The table lists this clonotype with a few counts. This chain links TRBV6-5 with TRBJ1-2; possibly TRBD1 for D (5 bases). The V end lost 6 bases, the J end lost 8 bases, and 13 bases lay between the germline ends. CDR1 is MNHEY, CDR2 SVGAGI, per germline. The CDR3 contains 12 residues. CDR3 sequence (DNA): TGTGCCAGCAGCCACGGGGCCCTAGGCTACACCTTC. Translated: CASSHGALGYTF.

This clonotype has just a few counts. The rearrangement uses TRBV15 and TRBJ2-1; tentative D call: TRBD2 (5 bases). The CDR3 contains 13 residues. The V end lost 3 bases, the J end lost 7 bases, and 10 bases lay between the germline ends. Germline CDR1 is LNHNV and CDR2 is YYDKDF (reference sequence). The CDR3 DNA reads as TGTGCCACCAGCAGGGACTCCTTAAATGAGCAGTTCTTC. This encodes CATSRDSLNEQFF. The complete variable domain, with remaining parts taken from reference TRBV15 and TRBJ2-1, reads DAMVIQNPRYQVTQFGKPVTLSCSQTLNHNVMYWYQQKSSQAPKLLFHYYDKDFNNEADTPDNFQSRRPNTSFCFLDIRSPGLGDTAMYLCATSRDSLNEQFFGPGTRLTVL.

This clonotype was seen only a few times. The rearrangement uses TRBV12-3 or TRBV12-4 and TRBJ1-5; D call uncertain. The length of the CDR3 is 14 residues. Trimming took 6 bases from V and 6 from J, leaving 15 bases between them. CDR3 nucleotide sequence: TGTGCCAGCAGGCCCGGAAATACGGCTCAGCCCCAGCATTTT. It is translated as CASRPGNTAQPQHF.

This clonotype was counted between two and nine times. The gene calls are TRBV27 and TRBJ2-1; no reliable D call. Germline V gives CDR1 MNHEY, CDR2 SMNVEV (reference sequence). The V gene lost 8 bases and the J gene lost 0 bases, with 14 bases spanning the gap. The CDR3 is made up of 15 amino acids. The CDR3, as DNA: TGTGCCAGCCCGTCAAATCTGAGCTCCTACAATGAGCAGTTCTTC. Protein: CASPSNLSSYNEQFF.